This TCR beta chain was recorded in a study of T cell responses to AZD1222 COVID-19 vaccine. V was pared by 3 bases and J by 3 bases, with 14 bases between. The germline CDR1 and CDR2 sequences are KGHDR and SFDVKD. CDR3 length: 16 amino acids. Assay: immunoSEQ multiplex PCR; the TCRdb copy retains only in-frame clones and omits some. The sample contains some 120,000 clones, about 89% of which appear only once. This TCR was recovered from an adult in good health. Here the sequenced sample was peripheral blood, taken on day 0 of AZD1222 vaccination. The chain has TRBV24-1 and TRBJ2-1; D possibly corresponds to TRBD1 (7 bases). The CDR3 DNA reads as TGTGCCACCAGTGATGGAGGGACAGACCACTACAATGAGCAGTTCTTC. Translation gives CATSDGGTDHYNEQFF.